This TCR beta chain was sequenced in a study of shared clonotypes between healthy human individuals. Study context: The donor pool was made up of a couple of women and a few men aged 18 to 49.

The naive CD8 population came from CD45RO-negative cells selected for CCR7, without terminally differentiated effector memory CD45RA+ cells. This table comes from immunoSEQ multiplex PCR, and its TCRdb copy is limited to in-frame clones, with some not included. This sample has just over 2,000,000 clones, with about 95% found just once. V lost 6 bases, J lost 2 bases, and 11 bases lay in between. CDR1 and CDR2 from the germline V gene are SEHNR and FQNEAQ (reference sequence). The CDR3 is made up of 13 amino acids. With regard to this clone: The same CDR3 also results from other DNA sequences found in this sample.

The specimen was naive CD8+ T cells sorted from blood. The clonotype comes from a man between 18 and 29 years old in good health. V usage is TRBV7-9 and J usage is TRBJ2-7, with D perhaps matching TRBD1 or TRBD2 (6 bases each). In DNA, the CDR3 is TGTGCCAGCAGTCTGGGGGGCCCCTACGAGCAGTACTTC. This translates into CASSLGGPYEQYF.